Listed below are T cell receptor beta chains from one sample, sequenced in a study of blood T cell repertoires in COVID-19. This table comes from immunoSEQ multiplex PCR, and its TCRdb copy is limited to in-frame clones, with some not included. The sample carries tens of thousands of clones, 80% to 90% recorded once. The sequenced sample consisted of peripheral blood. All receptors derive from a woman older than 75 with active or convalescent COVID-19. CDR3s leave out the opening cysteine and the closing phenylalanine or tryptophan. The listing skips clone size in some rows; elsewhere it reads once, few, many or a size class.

CDR3: ASSSGTVNTGELF
V: TRBV5-1
J: TRBJ2-2
size: -

CDR3: ASSRTTSGGPYGTDTQY
V: TRBV5-6
J: TRBJ2-3
size: -

CDR3: AIESVTGGNIQY
V: TRBV6-5
J: TRBJ2-4
size: -

CDR3: SAQDPGQGVSGELF
V: TRBV29-1
J: TRBJ2-2
size: -

CDR3: ASSYSRGQGIEKLF
V: TRBV7-8
J: TRBJ1-4
size: -

CDR3: ASSLGLATNEQF
V: TRBV7-3
J: TRBJ2-1
size: once

CDR3: AWSGTQETQY
V: TRBV30
J: TRBJ2-5
size: -

CDR3: ASSVATGGQGDTQY
V: TRBV9
J: TRBJ2-3
size: -

CDR3: ASSQDWQGRKQY
V: TRBV3-1/TRBV3-2
J: TRBJ2-7
size: -

CDR3: ASSSPDSTSGNTIY
V: TRBV7-2
J: TRBJ1-3
size: -

CDR3: ASSPTDRSGEKLF
V: TRBV4-1
J: TRBJ1-4
size: -

CDR3: ASSLSGQGIEQY
V: TRBV5-5
J: TRBJ2-7
size: -

CDR3: ASSVGGGGNQPQH
V: TRBV9
J: TRBJ1-5
size: -

CDR3: ASSMDSSSGNTIY
V: TRBV19
J: TRBJ1-3
size: -

CDR3: AILKQGDNEKLF
V: TRBV7-8
J: TRBJ1-4
size: -

CDR3: ASTPGLSYEQY
V: TRBV6-5
J: TRBJ2-7
size: -

CDR3: ASSSPGTGVYNEQF
V: TRBV21-1
J: TRBJ2-1
size: -

CDR3: ASSAGTTSYEQY
V: TRBV9
J: TRBJ2-7
size: -

CDR3: ASSQGSSYEQY
V: TRBV5-1
J: TRBJ2-7
size: few

CDR3: ASSERGRGAHEKLF
V: TRBV10-1
J: TRBJ1-4
size: -

CDR3: ASSQVAGARGTEAF
V: TRBV4-3
J: TRBJ1-1
size: -

CDR3: ASSLGSGQGAADTQY
V: TRBV5-1
J: TRBJ2-3
size: once

CDR3: ASRKGLLNTEAF
V: TRBV19
J: TRBJ1-1
size: once

CDR3: AWTHGGVEQY
V: TRBV30
J: TRBJ2-7
size: -

CDR3: ASSLDGGPPYEQY
V: TRBV7-2
J: TRBJ2-7
size: -

CDR3: ASSIGGNPYEQY
V: TRBV19
J: TRBJ2-7
size: -

CDR3: ASSPAGTTDTQY
V: TRBV18
J: TRBJ2-3
size: -

CDR3: ASSHTTSAQY
V: TRBV10-1
J: TRBJ2-3
size: -

CDR3: ASSSGYEQY
V: TRBV12-3/TRBV12-4
J: TRBJ2-7
size: -

CDR3: ASSYRGHQPQH
V: TRBV6-6
J: TRBJ1-5
size: -

CDR3: ASSPRVNTEAF
V: TRBV7-2
J: TRBJ1-1
size: once

CDR3: ASSVAIRAHQPQH
V: TRBV2
J: TRBJ1-5
size: -

CDR3: ASRETGATNEKLF
V: TRBV2
J: TRBJ1-4
size: -

CDR3: ASSPRTSMGAEQY
V: TRBV5-4
J: TRBJ2-7
size: -

CDR3: ASSMGSGGYNEQF
V: TRBV19
J: TRBJ2-1
size: -

CDR3: ASSLDRGSAGELF
V: TRBV5-1
J: TRBJ2-2
size: -

CDR3: ASRALGQGLHNEQF
V: TRBV7-2
J: TRBJ2-1
size: few

CDR3: ASSLGPGDQPQH
V: TRBV5-1
J: TRBJ1-5
size: -

CDR3: SVPTGSYEQY
V: TRBV29-1
J: TRBJ2-7
size: -

CDR3: ASSLLASGGDTQY
V: TRBV27
J: TRBJ2-3
size: few

CDR3: ASSYSPPGSSGRTRTDTQY
V: TRBV7-3
J: TRBJ2-3
size: -

CDR3: ATSGEGYNEQF
V: TRBV15
J: TRBJ2-1
size: -

CDR3: ASSVDPQGARYGYT
V: TRBV9
J: TRBJ1-2
size: -

CDR3: ASSFQAYNEQF
V: TRBV12-3/TRBV12-4
J: TRBJ2-1
size: -

CDR3: ASTSQVNTEAF
V: TRBV5-1
J: TRBJ1-1
size: once

CDR3: ASSPRTGINEQF
V: TRBV18
J: TRBJ2-1
size: -

CDR3: ASSFQQGYEQY
V: TRBV6-2/TRBV6-3
J: TRBJ2-7
size: -

CDR3: ASSPQGAHSNQPQH
V: TRBV18
J: TRBJ1-5
size: -

CDR3: ASSPQRTGGGYT
V: TRBV27
J: TRBJ1-2
size: -

CDR3: ATSDLRGVSYNEQF
V: TRBV24-1
J: TRBJ2-1
size: -

CDR3: ASSIVSPLMNTEAF
V: TRBV19
J: TRBJ1-1
size: -

CDR3: ASSPGTGAREQY
V: TRBV18
J: TRBJ2-7
size: once

CDR3: ASSFRGGLYEQY
V: TRBV27
J: TRBJ2-7
size: -

CDR3: ARKTAF
V: TRBV12-3/TRBV12-4
J: TRBJ1-1
size: -

CDR3: ASTSGGGPAF
V: TRBV28
J: TRBJ2-1
size: -

CDR3: ASSWGTEGTEAF
V: TRBV27
J: TRBJ1-1
size: -

CDR3: ASSYGTGGYEQY
V: TRBV5-6
J: TRBJ2-7
size: -

CDR3: ASSPGSQIMDTQY
V: TRBV5-4
J: TRBJ2-3
size: -

CDR3: ASSPVADNSYEQY
V: TRBV5-4
J: TRBJ2-7
size: -